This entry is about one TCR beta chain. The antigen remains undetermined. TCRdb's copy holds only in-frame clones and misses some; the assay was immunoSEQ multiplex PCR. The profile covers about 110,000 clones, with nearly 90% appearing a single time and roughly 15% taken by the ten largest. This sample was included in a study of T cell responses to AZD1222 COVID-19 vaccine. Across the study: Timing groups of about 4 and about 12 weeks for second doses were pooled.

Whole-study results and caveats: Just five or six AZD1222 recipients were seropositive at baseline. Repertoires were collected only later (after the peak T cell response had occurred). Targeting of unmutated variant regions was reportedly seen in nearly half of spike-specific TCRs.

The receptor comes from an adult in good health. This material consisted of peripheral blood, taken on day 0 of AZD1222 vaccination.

CDR3 in DNA: TGCAGCGTCACAGTTAGCTCCTACGAGCAGTACTTC. Residues: CSVTVSSYEQYF. V is TRBV29-1 and J is TRBJ2-7, with unresolved D. The CDR3 runs to 12 residues. The germline V gene has CDR1 SQVTM and CDR2 ANQGSEA. V lost 6 bases and J 0 bases, leaving 9 bases between the germline ends.